The 19 T cell receptor beta chains below were found in one sample sequenced in a study of neoadjuvant nivolumab and ipilimumab in lung cancer. Data came from immunoSEQ multiplex PCR; TCRdb stores just in-frame clones and leaves some out. The data show roughly 20,000 clones, with 79% seen just once and about 8.1% held by the top ten. Sequenced material: tumor tissue, taken after neoadjuvant nivolumab, alone or with ipilimumab, at or shortly before surgery. The receptors derive from an adult with non-small cell lung cancer.

This sequence joins TRBV7-9 and TRBJ2-2; D gene unclear. CDR3 length: 12 amino acids. Germline CDR1 reads SEHNR; CDR2 reads FQNEAQ (reference sequence). Between the trimmed V and J ends, which lost 0 bases and 7 bases, there was a span of 3 bases. The CDR3 sequence: CASSLAVGELFF. CDR3 coding DNA: TGTGCCAGCAGCTTAGCGGTCGGGGAGCTGTTTTTT. The whole variable domain, filled in from reference TRBV7-9 and TRBJ2-2, reads DTGVSQNPRHKITKRGQNVTFRCDPISEHNRLYWYRQTLGQGPEFLTYFQNEAQLEKSRLLSDRFSAERPKGSFSTLEIQRTEQGDSAMYLCASSLAVGELFFGEGSRLTVL.

The chain links TRBV5-6 to TRBJ1-1; TRBD1 might be the D (5 bases). Deletions cut 0 bases from V and 1 base from J, with 7 bases between. The CDR3 is made up of 14 amino acids. Germline CDR1 reads SGHDT; CDR2 reads YYEEEE. In DNA, the CDR3 is TGTGCCAGCAGCTTGGTCGGGGGGAACACTGAAGCTTTCTTT. It yields the protein CASSLVGGNTEAFF.

The rearrangement links TRBV7-7 to TRBJ2-5; no clear D gene. V gave up 5 bases and J gave up 4 bases, with 11 bases separating them. CDR3 size: 13 residues. Germline CDR1 reads SSHAT; CDR2 reads FNYEAQ (reference sequence). CDR3 protein: CASSQTNLETQYF. The CDR3 nucleotides read TGTGCCAGCAGCCAGACAAACCTAGAGACCCAGTACTTC. The whole variable domain, filled in from reference TRBV7-7 and TRBJ2-5, reads GAGVSQSPRYKVTKRGQDVTLRCDPISSHATLYWYQQALGQGPEFLTYFNYEAQPDKSGLPSDRFSAERPEGSISTLTIQRTEQRDSAMYRCASSQTNLETQYFGPGTRLLVL.

The chain has TRBV7-3 and TRBJ1-2, with D tentatively TRBD1 (5 bases). Per the germline V gene, CDR1 is SGHTA and CDR2 is FQGTGA. The CDR3 extends over 13 amino acids. The V and J ends lost 2 bases and 4 bases respectively, with 8 bases between them. The CDR3 loop reads CASSLPGGYGYTF. The CDR3 DNA follows: TGTGCCAGCAGCTTACCCGGGGGCTATGGCTACACCTTC. Full variable domain (outside the CDR3, taken from reference TRBV7-3 and TRBJ1-2): GAGVSQTPSNKVTEKGKYVELRCDPISGHTALYWYRQSLGQGPEFLIYFQGTGAADDSGLPNDRFFAVRPEGSVSTLKIQRTERGDSAVYLCASSLPGGYGYTFGSGTRLTVV.

A word on this clone: Mismatch with germline at one junction end may stem from a read error. V gene TRBV11-2 combines with J gene TRBJ1-4, with a possible D match to TRBD1 (6 bases). CDR3 length equals 16 residues. Looked up from germline, CDR1 is SGHAT and CDR2 is FQNNGV. Here the CDR3 reads CASSQGGGATNEKLFF. CDR3 bases: TGCGCCAGCAGCCAAGGGGGGGGTGCAACTAATGAAAAACTGTTTTTT.

V gene TRBV5-4 combines with J gene TRBJ2-3; 8 nucleotides agree with TRBD1. J gave up 4 bases and V 0 bases, and 7 bases lay outside the gene matches. There are 16 residues in the CDR3. CDR1 and CDR2 from the germline V gene are SGHNT and YYREEE (reference sequence). CDR3 sequence (DNA): TGTGCCAGCAGCTTGGCAGGGGGCAGGGCCCCAGATACGCAGTATTTT. It specifies CASSLAGGRAPDTQYF.

This clone was seen only once. V and J are TRBV9 and TRBJ1-2; D call uncertain. Germline V gives CDR1 SGDLS, CDR2 YYNGEE. Trimming took off 4 bases at V and 0 bases at J, with 25 bases between the two ends. This CDR3 spans 19 amino acids. The chain's CDR3 is CASSPTLYADGTSNYGYTF. The CDR3 DNA reads as TGTGCCAGCAGCCCCACCCTATATGCGGACGGAACCTCTAACTATGGCTACACCTTC.

The chain employs TRBV2 and TRBJ2-2, with 9 positions matching TRBD2. Germline assignment: CDR1 SNHLY and CDR2 FYNNEI. The CDR3 runs to 15 residues. V lost 8 bases and J lost 2; bases outside the gene matches: 6. CDR3 protein: CASELAGTNTGELFF. For the CDR3, the DNA is TGTGCCAGCGAACTAGCGGGTACAAACACCGGGGAGCTGTTTTTT. The full variable domain, rest sourced from reference TRBV2 and TRBJ2-2, is EPEVTQTPSHQVTQMGQEVILRCVPISNHLYFYWYRQILGQKVEFLVSFYNNEISEKSEIFDDQFSVERPDGSNFTLKIRSTKLEDSAMYFCASELAGTNTGELFFGEGSRLTVL.

The chain employs TRBV4-1 and TRBJ2-7; D perhaps matches TRBD2 (5 bases). The length of the CDR3 is 15 residues. Germline V gene lookup returns CDR1 MGHRA and CDR2 YSYEKL. Trimming stripped 1 base from V and 5 bases from J, with 15 bases between. CDR3 sequence (DNA): TGCGCCAGCAGCCAAGTGCGAGGGCCGGGCAACGAGCAGTACTTC. This sequence encodes CASSQVRGPGNEQYF.

The V call is TRBV5-1, the J call TRBJ2-7; 8 bases are shared with TRBD1. J lost 2 bases, V lost 5 bases, and 12 bases had no gene match. The V gene's germline CDR1 is SGHRS and CDR2 YFSETQ. This CDR3 has 16 amino acids. The CDR3 DNA follows: TGCGCCAGCAGATCCGACAGGGGATTTGAGCCCTACGAGCAGTACTTC. Residues: CASRSDRGFEPYEQYF.

V and J are TRBV9 and TRBJ2-1, with TRBD1 identical over 7 bases. CDR3 length: 14 amino acids. J gave up 7 bases and V 4 bases, and 8 bases lay outside the gene matches. Germline V lookup: CDR1 SGDLS, CDR2 YYNGEE. DNA of the CDR3: TGTGCCAGCAGCACCCTTGGACAGGTAAATGAGCAGTTCTTC. Translated, it gives CASSTLGQVNEQFF.

The J gene is TRBJ1-1, the V gene TRBV7-9; 10 positions match TRBD1. CDR3 length equals 16 residues. The V gene end was trimmed by 1 base and the J gene end by 5 bases; junction bases not matched to a gene: 7. Looked up from germline, CDR1 is SEHNR and CDR2 is FQNEAQ (reference sequence). The CDR3 DNA reads TGTGCCAGCAGCTTAGGCCGGGACAGGGGAAAAACTGAAGCTTTCTTT. Protein product: CASSLGRDRGKTEAFF. Full variable domain (rest looked up from reference TRBV7-9 and TRBJ1-1): DTGVSQNPRHKITKRGQNVTFRCDPISEHNRLYWYRQTLGQGPEFLTYFQNEAQLEKSRLLSDRFSAERPKGSFSTLEIQRTEQGDSAMYLCASSLGRDRGKTEAFFGQGTRLTVV.

This chain links TRBV21-1 with TRBJ2-5; TRBD1, the table's D call, lacks a check against the DNA. TRBV21-1 is a listed pseudogene. There are 18 residues in the CDR3. The CDR3 protein is CASSKGWGRGPAKETQYF. CDR3 DNA: TGTGCCAGCAGCAAAGGGTGGGGCAGGGGGCCGGCGAAAGAGACCCAGTACTTC.

The sample holds a few counts of this clone. This chain joins TRBV14 and TRBJ2-2, with 8 nucleotides matching TRBD2. In germline, CDR1 is SGHDN, CDR2 FVKESK. The V gene end was trimmed by 4 bases and the J gene end by 6 bases; junction bases not matched to a gene: 4. There are 14 residues in the CDR3. Here the CDR3 DNA reads TGTGCCAGCAGCCGGACTAGCTTTGCCGGGGAGCTGTTTTTT. This codes for CASSRTSFAGELFF.

V and J are TRBV9 and TRBJ2-3; 12 bases are shared with TRBD2. CDR3 size: 16 residues. Losses at the gene ends were 0 bases for V and 5 bases for J; bases not matched to a gene: 4. In germline, CDR1 is SGDLS, CDR2 YYNGEE. The CDR3 bases are TGTGCCAGCAGCGTAGATCTAGCGGGGGGGCAAGATACGCAGTATTTT. Residues: CASSVDLAGGQDTQYF.

This chain connects TRBV30 to TRBJ1-3; D remains ambiguous. Per the germline V gene, CDR1 is GTSNPN and CDR2 is SVGIG (reference sequence). V was shortened by 7 bases and J by 3 bases, with 10 bases between the two germline ends. This CDR3 is built from 12 residues. CDR3 nucleotides: TGTGCCTTCAAAGGGATTGGAAACACCATATATTTT. It encodes CAFKGIGNTIYF. The entire variable domain, with the rest obtained from reference TRBV30 and TRBJ1-3, is as follows: SQTIHQWPATLVQPVGSPLSLECTVEGTSNPNLYWYRQAAGRGLQLLFYSVGIGQISSEVPQNLSASRPQDRQFILSSKKLLLSDSGFYLCAFKGIGNTIYFGEGSWLTVV.

The V call is TRBV7-2, the J call TRBJ2-7; D is possibly TRBD1 (6 bases). V was pared by 5 bases and J by 2 bases, with 13 bases between. Germline V lookup: CDR1 SGHTA, CDR2 FQGNSA. The CDR3 covers 14 residues. The CDR3 DNA reads as TGTGCCAGCAGCCGCGAAAGGGGGACCTACGAGCAGTACTTC. It specifies CASSRERGTYEQYF.

V and J are TRBV9 and TRBJ1-1; D is possibly TRBD1 (5 bases). The CDR3 loop spans 17 amino acids. The ends were cut back, 0 bases at V and 1 base at J, with 16 bases in the middle. CDR1 and CDR2 from the germline V gene are SGDLS and YYNGEE. The CDR3 loop is CASSVAPGQGRNTEAFF. CDR3 nucleotide sequence: TGTGCCAGCAGCGTAGCCCCGGGGCAGGGTAGGAACACTGAAGCTTTCTTT.

This clone was counted only a few times. V is TRBV6-6 and J is TRBJ2-7, with 7 nucleotides matching TRBD1. Germline CDR1 reads MNHNY; CDR2 reads SVGAGI (reference sequence). Trimming removed 6 bases from V and 6 bases from J; junction bases left unmatched: 11. The CDR3 covers 14 residues. The CDR3 DNA reads TGTGCCAGCAGCGGAAAGGGACAGCCACGCGAGCAGTACTTC. Protein: CASSGKGQPREQYF.